The source of this TCR beta chain is a study of blood T cell repertoires in COVID-19. Looking at the study overall: Donors in the United States, Italy and Spain gave samples during acute or convalescent COVID-19. From T cells, B-cell-depleted T cells, or PBMCs came the material, which was cDNA or gDNA.

This CDR3 region has 13 residues. The junction had 0 bases not matched to a gene; V was cut back by 2 bases and J by 3 bases. The V gene's germline CDR1 is SGHTA and CDR2 FQGTGA. In the original workflow: Reference gene primer amplification yielded estimated nucleated cell counts. Repertoires were generated with immunoSEQ multiplex PCR, while TCRdb's copy carries only in-frame clones and drops some. D and trimming come from the DNA, and the V and J calls and clone size come from that table. The profile shows 70,000 to 95,000 clones, roughly 77% of them singletons. The TCR sequence derives from a human donor in a cohort sampled during active COVID-19. The chain has TRBV7-3 and TRBJ1-2, with 7 positions matching TRBD1. The sample was peripheral blood. Here the CDR3 DNA reads TGTGCCAGCAGCTTAGACAGGGACTATGGCTACACCTTC. Protein: CASSLDRDYGYTF.